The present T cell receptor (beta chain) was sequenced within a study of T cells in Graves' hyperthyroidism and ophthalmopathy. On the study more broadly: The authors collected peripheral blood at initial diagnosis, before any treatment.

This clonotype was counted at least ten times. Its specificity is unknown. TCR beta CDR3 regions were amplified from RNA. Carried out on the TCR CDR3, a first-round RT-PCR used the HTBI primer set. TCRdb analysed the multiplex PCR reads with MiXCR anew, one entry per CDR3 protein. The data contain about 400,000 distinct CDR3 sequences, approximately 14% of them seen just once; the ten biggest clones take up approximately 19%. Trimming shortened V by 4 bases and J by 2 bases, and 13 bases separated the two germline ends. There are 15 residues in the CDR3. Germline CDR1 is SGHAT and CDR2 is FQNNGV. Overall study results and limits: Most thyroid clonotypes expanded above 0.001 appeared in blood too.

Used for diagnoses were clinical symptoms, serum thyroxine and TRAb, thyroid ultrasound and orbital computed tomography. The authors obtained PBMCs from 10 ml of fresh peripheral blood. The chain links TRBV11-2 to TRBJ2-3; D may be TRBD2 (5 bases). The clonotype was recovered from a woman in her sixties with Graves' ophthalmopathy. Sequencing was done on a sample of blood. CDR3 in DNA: TGTGCCAGCAGCTATAATCTACTAGACACAGATACGCAGTATTTT. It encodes CASSYNLLDTDTQYF. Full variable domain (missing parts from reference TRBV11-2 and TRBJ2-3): EAGVAQSPRYKIIEKRQSVAFWCNPISGHATLYWYQQILGQGPKLLIQFQNNGVVDDSQLPKDRFSAERLKGVDSTLKIQPAKLEDSAVYLCASSYNLLDTDTQYFGPGTRLTVL.